The TCR beta chain under discussion was sequenced for a study of early T cells in non-severe SARS-CoV-2 infection (dated by TCRdb to about 2021). In terms of the full investigation: Bulk RNA from unsorted whole blood was used for TCR sequencing, so alpha and beta chains could not be paired. Overall results and qualifications from the work: VDJdb matching was skewed toward anti-spike CD8 responses, so virus-specific expansions were likely underestimated and private and CD4 specificities were missed.

This clonotype was detected ten times or more. The specificity of this receptor is unknown. No clone much larger than this one lies a single base away; base qualities are absent. The V end loses 5 bases and the J end loses 6 bases, and a stretch of 14 bases separates them. Spanning cysteine to phenylalanine, the CDR3 consists of 14 amino acids. Solely the CDR3 DNA is kept, with 42 bases framed from the first base. The library was made by 5' RACE. The sequencer was a NextSeq 500. The TCR library protocol attached unique molecular identifiers to individual cDNA molecules to correct for sequencing error and PCR bias. TCR alpha and beta chains were both sequenced, and the abundances of alpha and beta sequences in each sample were closely correlated with each other. The paper's processing steps were these. V gene, J gene and CDR3 annotation of TCR sequences was performed with Decombinator V4. TCRs were defined as expanded if a significant change between any two time points was detected under a Poisson model with p below 0.0001. TCR abundances were normalised to the total number of TCRs sequenced in each sample and reported as counts per million. TRAV1-2 paired with TRAJ12, TRAJ20 or TRAJ33 defined MAIT TCRs, while TRAV10 paired with TRAJ18 defined iNKT TCRs. VDJdb, accessed 1 November 2021, was searched for CMV, EBV and SARS-CoV-2 annotated TCRs, excluding TCRs annotated for multiple antigens. TCRdb applied fastp at Q25 and MiXCR to the public reads, then kept only in-frame beta chains. Here each entry gathers all rows of one CDR3 protein and keeps the most common genes and DNA. The V and J calls come from TCRdb's annotation, not from the publication. The sample includes about 30,000 distinct CDR3 sequences, with roughly 6.6% observed a single time. The ten largest clonotypes hold 30% to 45% of the sample.

The study was a case-control design nested within a healthcare worker cohort in London, UK, with weekly nasopharyngeal swab PCR tests and blood sampling. Healthcare workers were enrolled in the week of the UK lockdown, from 23 to 31 March 2020, and were followed every week for up to 16 weeks. The V and J genes are TRBV12-3 or TRBV12-4 and TRBJ1-5; the D segment cannot be called with confidence. Sequencing was done on a sample of whole blood. The TCR sequence derives from an adult who was a healthcare worker with PCR-confirmed SARS-CoV-2 infection or an uninfected control (not recorded which). The sequenced DNA: TGTGCCAGCAGTCGCGGGAGTAATATTCAGCCCCAGCATTTT. Translated, this is CASSRGSNIQPQHF.